The clone carrying this T cell receptor beta chain was detected many times. Antigen: not known. This sample is drawn from a study of CD8 T cells in ankylosing spondylitis. Construction of TCR beta libraries was performed using quantitative 5'-RACE with molecular barcodes. TCRdb processed the 5' RACE reads anew with MiXCR; each CDR3 protein has one entry. The sample gives some 250,000 distinct CDR3 sequences, roughly a tenth of which show up once; less than 7.5% is in the top ten. The study, taken as a whole, reports: Disease-linked clones were reportedly significantly enriched in matched ankylosing spondylitis synovial fluid.

Trimming took off 6 bases at V and 3 bases at J, with 9 bases between the two ends. Germline V CDR1 and CDR2: MDHEN, SYDVKM. The CDR3 is 13 residues long. The sequence was collected from a male donor with ankylosing spondylitis or in good health (not recorded which). The sequenced material came from blood, either unsorted or a sorted T cell fraction (not recorded which). The chain uses TRBV28 and TRBJ2-1; D not certain. The DNA of the CDR3 is TGTGCCAGCAGGCTACAAGGCTACAATGAGCAGTTCTTC. This sequence encodes CASRLQGYNEQFF.